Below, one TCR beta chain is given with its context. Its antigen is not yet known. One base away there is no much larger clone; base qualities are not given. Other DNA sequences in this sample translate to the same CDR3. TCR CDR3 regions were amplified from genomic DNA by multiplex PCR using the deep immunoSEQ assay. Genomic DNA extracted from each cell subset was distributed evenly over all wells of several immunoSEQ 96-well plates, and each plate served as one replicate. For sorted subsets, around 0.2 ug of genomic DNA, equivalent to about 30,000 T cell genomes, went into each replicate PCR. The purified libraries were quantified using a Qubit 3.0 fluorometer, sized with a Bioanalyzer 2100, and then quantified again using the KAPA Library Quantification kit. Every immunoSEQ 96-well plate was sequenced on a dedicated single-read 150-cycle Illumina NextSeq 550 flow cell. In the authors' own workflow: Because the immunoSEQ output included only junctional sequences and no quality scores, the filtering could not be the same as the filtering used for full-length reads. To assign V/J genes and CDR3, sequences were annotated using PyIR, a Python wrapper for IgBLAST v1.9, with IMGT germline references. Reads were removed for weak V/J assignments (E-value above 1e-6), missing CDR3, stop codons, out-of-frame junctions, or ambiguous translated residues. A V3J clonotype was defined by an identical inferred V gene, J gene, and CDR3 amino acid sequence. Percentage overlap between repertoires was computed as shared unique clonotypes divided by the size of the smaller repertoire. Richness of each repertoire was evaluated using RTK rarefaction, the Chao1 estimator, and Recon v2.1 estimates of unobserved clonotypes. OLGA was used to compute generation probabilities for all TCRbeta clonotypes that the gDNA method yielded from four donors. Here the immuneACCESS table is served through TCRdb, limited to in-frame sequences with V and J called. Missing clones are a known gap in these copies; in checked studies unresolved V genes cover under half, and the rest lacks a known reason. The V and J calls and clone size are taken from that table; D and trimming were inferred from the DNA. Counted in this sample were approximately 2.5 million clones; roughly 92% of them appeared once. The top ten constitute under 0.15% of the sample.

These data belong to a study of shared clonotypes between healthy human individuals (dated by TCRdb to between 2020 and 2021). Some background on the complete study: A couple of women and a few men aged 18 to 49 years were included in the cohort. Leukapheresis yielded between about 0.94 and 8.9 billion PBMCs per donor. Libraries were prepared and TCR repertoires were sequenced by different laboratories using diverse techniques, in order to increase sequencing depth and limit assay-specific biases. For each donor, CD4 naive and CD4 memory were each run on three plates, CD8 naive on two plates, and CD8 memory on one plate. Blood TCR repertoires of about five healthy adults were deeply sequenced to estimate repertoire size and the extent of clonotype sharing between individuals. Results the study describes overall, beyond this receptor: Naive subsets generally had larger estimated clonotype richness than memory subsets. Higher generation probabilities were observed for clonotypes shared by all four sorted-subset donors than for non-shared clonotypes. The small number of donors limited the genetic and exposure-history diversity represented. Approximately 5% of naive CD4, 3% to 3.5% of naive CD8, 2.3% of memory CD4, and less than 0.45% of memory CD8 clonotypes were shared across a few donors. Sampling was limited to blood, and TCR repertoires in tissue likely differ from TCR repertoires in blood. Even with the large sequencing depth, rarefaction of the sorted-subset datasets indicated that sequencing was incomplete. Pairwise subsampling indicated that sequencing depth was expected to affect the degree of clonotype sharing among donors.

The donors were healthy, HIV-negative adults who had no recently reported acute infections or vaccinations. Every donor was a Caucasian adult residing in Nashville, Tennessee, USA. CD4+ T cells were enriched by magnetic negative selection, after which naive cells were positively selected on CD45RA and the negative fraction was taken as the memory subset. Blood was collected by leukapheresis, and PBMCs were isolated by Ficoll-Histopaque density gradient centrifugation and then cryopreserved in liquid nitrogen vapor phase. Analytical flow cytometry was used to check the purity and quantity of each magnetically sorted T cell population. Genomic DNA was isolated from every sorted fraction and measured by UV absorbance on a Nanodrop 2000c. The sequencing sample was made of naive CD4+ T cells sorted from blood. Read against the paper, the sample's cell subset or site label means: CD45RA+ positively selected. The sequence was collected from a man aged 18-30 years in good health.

The base sequence is TGTGCCAGCAGCCAAGACCTCGGAACAGATACGCAGTATTTT. Its product reads: CASSQDLGTDTQYF. Here the chain combines TRBV4-2 and TRBJ2-3; confidence is insufficient to name the D gene. Trimming takes 0 bases from V and 3 bases from J, and the germline ends sit 7 bases apart. The CDR3 contains 14 residues, cysteine and phenylalanine counted. The read is trimmed to its CDR3 DNA, 42 bases read in frame from base 1. Based on the germline V gene, the CDR1 and CDR2 sequences are LGHNA and YNFKEQ.